The 12 T cell receptor beta chains below were found in one sample sequenced in a study of neoadjuvant anti-PD-1 for oral cavity cancer. Time point here: after neoadjuvant nivolumab, at surgical resection. Clones were read by immunoSEQ multiplex PCR, and TCRdb kept only the in-frame ones, dropping some. The profile covers roughly 14,000 clones, with 73% appearing a single time and 2.8% taken by the ten largest. This sample comprised PBMCs, obtained after nivolumab (anti-PD-1) treatment. These receptors all stem from a person aged 40-85 years with oral cavity squamous cell carcinoma.

The chain combines TRBV5-1 with TRBJ1-4; TRBD1 might be the D (5 bases). The CDR3 is 16 amino acids. Looked up from germline, CDR1 is SGHRS and CDR2 is YFSETQ. Trimming took 4 bases from V and 0 from J, leaving 13 bases between them. The CDR3 here is CASSGGTDTTNEKLFF. As DNA, the CDR3 is TGCGCCAGCAGCGGAGGGACGGACACAACTAATGAAAAACTGTTTTTT.

V usage is TRBV29-1 and J usage is TRBJ1-3; D call uncertain. This CDR3 is 14 amino acids long. CDR1 SQVTM and CDR2 ANQGSEA come from the germline V gene. Trimming removed 7 bases at V and 0 bases at J, with 13 bases between. In nucleotides, the CDR3 is TGCAGCGCCCGAAGGGTTAACTCTGGAAACACCATATATTTT. Residues: CSARRVNSGNTIYF.

The chain combines TRBV6-1 with TRBJ2-7; 9 bases line up with TRBD2. This CDR3 has 18 residues. The trim removed 4 bases at V and 1 base at J, leaving 14 bases unmatched. The germline V gene has CDR1 MNHNS and CDR2 SASEGT. CDR3 residues: CASSASPWVAGVSYEQYF. CDR3 nucleotide sequence: TGTGCCAGCAGTGCATCCCCCTGGGTAGCGGGAGTATCCTACGAGCAGTACTTC.

The chain couples TRBV5-6 to TRBJ1-2; D gene ambiguous. The CDR3 is made up of 13 amino acids. Deletions cut 1 base from V and 2 bases from J, with 6 bases between. Looked up from germline, CDR1 is SGHDT and CDR2 is YYEEEE. CDR3 sequence reads: CASSLPGNYGYTF. CDR3 sequence (DNA): TGTGCCAGCAGCTTGCCGGGGAACTATGGCTACACCTTC.

This chain connects TRBV5-4 to TRBJ2-1; 7 bases line up with TRBD1. CDR3 length: 15 residues. The V segment lost 3 bases and the J segment 4 bases; nucleotides outside the gene matches: 7. Germline-derived CDR1 and CDR2 are SGHNT and YYREEE (reference sequence). CDR3 DNA: TGTGCCAGCAGCTACGGGACAGCCAATTACAATGAGCAGTTCTTC. This translates into CASSYGTANYNEQFF. The whole variable domain, remainder taken from reference TRBV5-4 and TRBJ2-1, is ETGVTQSPTHLIKTRGQQVTLRCSSQSGHNTVSWYQQALGQGPQFIFQYYREEENGRGNFPPRFSGLQFPNYSSELNVNALELDDSALYLCASSYGTANYNEQFFGPGTRLTVL.

The rearrangement links TRBV29-1 to TRBJ2-6; maybe TRBD1 (6 bases). The V end was cut by 6 bases, the J end by 4 bases, with 16 bases between. The CDR3 sequence is 15 residues long. Germline loops: CDR1 SQVTM, CDR2 ANQGSEA. The CDR3 DNA is TGCAGCGTCCTAATGACAGGAAGGGGGGCCAACGTCCTGACTTTC. Amino acid sequence: CSVLMTGRGANVLTF.

This clone came up a few times. The chain employs TRBV7-9 and TRBJ2-2; weak D call: TRBD2 (6 bases). The V end lost 0 bases, the J end lost 2 bases, and 10 bases lay between the germline ends. The CDR3 runs to 16 residues. The germline V gene encodes CDR1 SEHNR and CDR2 FQNEAQ (reference sequence). CDR3 in amino acids: CASSLALGGNTGELFF. The CDR3 DNA sequence: TGTGCCAGCAGCTTAGCGCTGGGGGGAAACACCGGGGAGCTGTTTTTT.

This clone turned up a few times. The J gene is TRBJ2-2, the V gene TRBV7-3, with 7 bases matching TRBD2. Germline CDR1 SGHTA, CDR2 FQGTGA. There are 16 residues in the CDR3. Losses at the gene ends were 5 bases for V and 5 bases for J; bases not matched to a gene: 11. The CDR3 sequence is CASSPVGRAGTGELFF. In nucleotides, the CDR3 is TGTGCCAGCAGCCCGGTGGGGAGGGCGGGGACCGGGGAGCTGTTTTTT. Combining the CDR3 with reference TRBV7-3 and TRBJ2-2 gives the whole variable domain GAGVSQTPSNKVTEKGKYVELRCDPISGHTALYWYRQSLGQGPEFLIYFQGTGAADDSGLPNDRFFAVRPEGSVSTLKIQRTERGDSAVYLCASSPVGRAGTGELFFGEGSRLTVL.

The chain joins TRBV9 to TRBJ2-5; D call uncertain. CDR3 length equals 13 residues. V lost 2 bases to trimming and J lost 2 bases, with 7 bases between them. Germline CDR1 reads SGDLS; CDR2 reads YYNGEE. CDR3 region: CASSVSAQETQYF. CDR3 in DNA: TGTGCCAGCAGCGTTTCAGCGCAAGAGACCCAGTACTTC.

The J gene is TRBJ1-2, the V gene TRBV6-6; a weak D match, TRBD1 (5 bases). Germline CDR1 reads MNHNY; CDR2 reads SVGAGI (reference sequence). Between the trimmed V and J ends, which lost 2 bases and 8 bases, there was a span of 12 bases. This CDR3 region has 13 residues. The CDR3 protein is CASSYPGGRGYTF. In DNA form, the CDR3 reads TGTGCCAGCAGTTACCCGGGGGGTCGGGGCTACACCTTC.

CDR3 amino acids: CASSILAGGVNEQYF. The CDR3, as DNA: TGTGCCAGCAGTATCCTAGCGGGAGGGGTAAACGAGCAGTACTTC. This rearrangement joins TRBV27 to TRBJ2-7, with 12 positions matching TRBD2. Per germline, CDR1 MNHEY and CDR2 SMNVEV (reference sequence). The CDR3 covers 15 residues. V lost 5 bases to trimming and J lost 5 bases; unmatched junction nucleotides: 7.

This clone has just a few counts. The CDR3 DNA sequence: TGTGCCAGCAGCGCCCTGATCCAGGGGAACTATGGCTACACCTTC. Translated: CASSALIQGNYGYTF. This chain connects TRBV13 to TRBJ1-2; D may be TRBD1 (6 bases). Deletions cut 5 bases from V and 2 bases from J, with 15 bases between. Germline V gives CDR1 PRHDT, CDR2 FYEKMQ (reference sequence). The CDR3 contains 15 residues.